This T cell receptor beta chain was obtained from a study of shared clonotypes between healthy human individuals. Sorted-subset replicate PCR reactions were performed with 150 to 200 ng DNA, corresponding to roughly 31,000 T cell genomes. Some clones are missing from TCRdb's copy, which holds only in-frame ones; the method was immunoSEQ multiplex PCR. This sample has about 1,500,000 clones; roughly 96% occur once, and the top ten carry roughly 1.2%. Study donors comprised healthy, HIV-negative adults devoid of recent acute infection or vaccination. V lost 2 bases and J 10 bases, leaving 12 bases between the germline ends. Germline V CDR1 and CDR2: MDHEN, SYDVKM. This CDR3 spans 12 amino acids.

The V gene is TRBV28, the J gene TRBJ2-7; D remains unclear. The clonotype was recovered from a man between 25 and 39 years old in good health. Sample: naive CD4+ T cells sorted from blood. Specified subset: CD45RA+ positively selected. Here the CDR3 DNA reads TGTGCCAGCAGTTTAAGGGCTACCTCTCAGTACTTC. Translating it yields CASSLRATSQYF.